Below, 16 T cell receptor beta chains from the same sample are listed, as sequenced in a study of T cell responses to AZD1222 COVID-19 vaccine. Using immunoSEQ multiplex PCR, the repertoire was profiled, and TCRdb retains in-frame clones only, with some absent. The sample consists of 110,000 to 150,000 clones, roughly 90% of them appearing once. Sequences were derived from peripheral blood, sampled 28 days after the second AZD1222 dose. These receptors all stem from an adult who received the AZD1222 COVID-19 vaccine.

V and J are TRBV7-9 and TRBJ2-1; 7 bases match TRBD2. J lost 4 bases, V lost 0 bases, and 0 bases had no gene match. Germline V gives CDR1 SEHNR, CDR2 FQNEAQ (reference sequence). The CDR3 length is 14 residues. The CDR3 DNA follows: TGTGCCAGCAGCTTAGCGGGAGGGTACAATGAGCAGTTCTTC. This sequence encodes CASSLAGGYNEQFF.

The chain joins TRBV18 to TRBJ1-1; D unresolved. This CDR3 is built from 15 residues. V was clipped by 1 base and J by 1 base, with 10 bases between them. The germline CDR1 and CDR2 sequences are KGHSH and LQKENI. Written as DNA, the CDR3 is TGTGCCAGCTCACCACAAACCGTAAGGAACACTGAAGCTTTCTTT. Amino acid sequence: CASSPQTVRNTEAFF.

This chain connects TRBV11-3 to TRBJ2-3; tentative D call: TRBD2 (5 bases). This CDR3 spans 14 amino acids. From germline, CDR1 is SGHNT and CDR2 YENEEA. The V end lost 1 base, the J end lost 4 bases, and 9 bases lay between the germline ends. The CDR3 sequence: CASSLGGQPDTQYF. Written as DNA, the CDR3 is TGTGCCAGCAGCTTAGGAGGGCAGCCAGATACGCAGTATTTT. Full variable domain (missing parts from reference TRBV11-3 and TRBJ2-3): EAGVVQSPRYKIIEKKQPVAFWCNPISGHNTLYWYLQNLGQGPELLIRYENEEAVDDSQLPKDRFSAERLKGVDSTLKIQPAELGDSAVYLCASSLGGQPDTQYFGPGTRLTVL.

The chain uses TRBV18 and TRBJ1-1, with TRBD1 matching over 7 bases. V trimming: 3 bases; J trimming: 1 base; junction bases outside the gene matches: 2. CDR1 is KGHSH and CDR2 is LQKENI in the germline V gene. The CDR3 consists of 14 residues. As DNA, the CDR3 is TGTGCCAGCTCACCTAGGACAGGGAACACTGAAGCTTTCTTT. The encoded protein is CASSPRTGNTEAFF.

In the case of this clone: At the DNA level, this CDR3 is encoded by other sequences in the same sample as well. J is TRBJ1-1 and V is TRBV5-1; TRBD1 agrees at 10 bases. V dropped 3 bases and J dropped 4; count of bases not matched to a gene: 6. CDR1 and CDR2 (germline): SGHRS, YFSETQ. CDR3 size: 15 residues. CDR3 loop: CASSSRDRGITEAFF. For the CDR3, the DNA is TGCGCCAGCAGCTCGAGGGACAGGGGAATCACTGAAGCTTTCTTT.

The chain couples TRBV7-2 to TRBJ2-7, with 10 bases matching TRBD2. Germline CDR1 and CDR2: SGHTA and FQGNSA. V trimming: 4 bases; J trimming: 0 bases; junction bases outside the gene matches: 9. The CDR3 runs to 17 residues. The CDR3 DNA reads as TGTGCCAGCAGCTCAAAACCGGGACTAGCGAGCTCCTACGAGCAGTACTTC. Translated: CASSSKPGLASSYEQYF.

The V call is TRBV2, the J call TRBJ1-5; a weak D match, TRBD1 (6 bases). This CDR3 comprises 14 residues. The ends were cut back, 6 bases at V and 2 bases at J, with 11 bases in the middle. From germline, CDR1 is SNHLY and CDR2 FYNNEI. In nucleotides, the CDR3 is TGTGCCAGCAGAAGGGACATTGGCAATCAGCCCCAGCATTTT. This gives the protein CASRRDIGNQPQHF. Full variable domain (rest looked up from reference TRBV2 and TRBJ1-5): EPEVTQTPSHQVTQMGQEVILRCVPISNHLYFYWYRQILGQKVEFLVSFYNNEISEKSEIFDDQFSVERPDGSNFTLKIRSTKLEDSAMYFCASRRDIGNQPQHFGDGTRLSIL.

The genes are TRBV27 and TRBJ1-2, with 9 positions matching TRBD1. Germline CDR1 MNHEY, CDR2 SMNVEV (reference sequence). This CDR3 is 13 amino acids long. The J segment lost 6 bases and the V segment lost 5 bases, leaving 4 bases of the junction unmatched. The CDR3 is CASSEGQGNGYTF. The CDR3 DNA sequence: TGTGCCAGCAGTGAGGGACAGGGAAATGGCTACACCTTC.

This clone was observed a single time. This chain links TRBV7-8 with TRBJ1-6, with TRBD1 identical over 7 bases. The V gene's germline CDR1 is SGHVS and CDR2 FQNEAQ. V gave up 3 bases and J gave up 9 bases; unmatched junction bases: 8. The CDR3 is 15 residues long. Here the CDR3 reads CASSLGEGARSPLHF. In nucleotides, the CDR3 is TGTGCCAGCAGCTTGGGGGAGGGGGCCCGTTCACCCCTCCACTTT. Complete variable domain (other parts from reference TRBV7-8 and TRBJ1-6): GAGVSQSPRYKVAKRGQDVALRCDPISGHVSLFWYQQALGQGPEFLTYFQNEAQLDKSGLPSDRFFAERPEGSVSTLKIQRTQQEDSAVYLCASSLGEGARSPLHFGNGTRLTVT.

The chain employs TRBV2 and TRBJ2-1; D tentatively reads TRBD1 or TRBD2 (5 bases each). CDR1 is SNHLY and CDR2 is FYNNEI in the germline V gene. This CDR3 has 14 amino acids. V was pared by 7 bases and J by 0 bases, with 10 bases between. The CDR3 spells CASIGESSYNEQFF. DNA of the CDR3: TGTGCCAGCATAGGGGAGAGCTCCTACAATGAGCAGTTCTTC.

This clone was picked up a small number of times. Additional DNA sequences in this sample encode the identical CDR3. The chain employs TRBV29-1 and TRBJ2-5; 11 nucleotides match TRBD1. This CDR3 is 12 amino acids long. Germline values: CDR1 SQVTM, CDR2 ANQGSEA. V gave up 7 bases and J gave up 5 bases; unmatched junction bases: 3. The CDR3 loop reads CSGRTGGETQYF. The CDR3, as DNA: TGCAGCGGTAGGACAGGGGGCGAGACCCAGTACTTC.

This chain links TRBV7-2 with TRBJ2-1, with TRBD2 identical over 12 bases. J lost 9 bases, V lost 5 bases, and 8 bases had no gene match. CDR1 SGHTA and CDR2 FQGNSA come from the germline V gene. The CDR3 spans 15 residues. The CDR3 spells CASSPRLAGGAEQFF. In nucleotides, the CDR3 is TGTGCCAGCAGCCCACGGCTAGCGGGAGGGGCTGAGCAGTTCTTC.

The chain joins TRBV11-2 to TRBJ2-2; 13 positions match TRBD2. The germline CDR1 and CDR2 sequences are SGHAT and FQNNGV. V lost 4 bases to trimming and J lost 4 bases; unmatched junction nucleotides: 3. CDR3 size: 16 residues. The CDR3 is CASSSGLAGVTGELFF. For the CDR3, the DNA is TGTGCCAGCAGCTCCGGACTAGCGGGAGTCACCGGGGAGCTGTTTTTT.

This chain uses TRBV7-2 with TRBJ1-5; D unresolved. Deletions cut 1 base from V and 1 base from J, with 8 bases between. Germline lookup yields CDR1 SGHTA and CDR2 FQGNSA. The CDR3 consists of 15 residues. The CDR3 DNA reads as TGTGCCAGCAGCTTAGGAGGTGGAAGCAATCAGCCCCAGCATTTT. Translation gives CASSLGGGSNQPQHF.

V gene TRBV7-9 combines with J gene TRBJ1-5; 9 nucleotides match TRBD1. CDR1 and CDR2 (germline): SEHNR, FQNEAQ (reference sequence). The trim removed 5 bases at V and 6 bases at J, leaving 5 bases unmatched. The CDR3 covers 14 residues. The CDR3 bases are TGTGCCAGCAGCCCCGGACAGGGGTCTCAGCCCCAGCATTTT. It codes for CASSPGQGSQPQHF.

This clone appeared a single time. The V and J genes are TRBV28 and TRBJ2-7; D assignment may be TRBD1 or TRBD2 (5 bases each). V was cut by 8 bases and J by 2 bases, with 16 bases left in between. Germline V gene sequence: CDR1 MDHEN, CDR2 SYDVKM. The CDR3 is made up of 14 amino acids. The CDR3 DNA is TGTGCCAGCTCTCCCGGGACGGGACCCTACGAGCAGTACTTC. Translated, it gives CASSPGTGPYEQYF. Full variable domain (rest looked up from reference TRBV28 and TRBJ2-7): DVKVTQSSRYLVKRTGEKVFLECVQDMDHENMFWYRQDPGLGLRLIYFSYDVKMKEKGDIPEGYSVSREKKERFSLILESASTNQTSMYLCASSPGTGPYEQYFGPGTRLTVT.